The rows below give T cell receptor beta chains drawn from one sample of a study of response to subunit inactivated influenza vaccine. Each CDR3 protein gets one entry after TCRdb re-called the RT-PCR reads with MiXCR. The sample yields about 780,000 distinct CDR3 sequences, around 18% seen once. Here the sequenced sample was PBMCs from blood, taken more than 4 days after vaccination. The receptors stem from a middle-aged man who received an inactivated influenza vaccine. The CDR3 runs from the conserved cysteine through the conserved F or W. A D gene is named only where the DNA matches it firmly. The size entry is marked missing in some rows and otherwise reads once, few, many or a size class.

abundance | j_gene | v_gene | d_gene | CDR3nt | CDR3aa
many | TRBJ1-1 | TRBV28 | - | TGTGCCAGTTCAGTCTACCGGACTTTAGGCGGCACTGAAGCTTTCTTT | CASSVYRTLGGTEAFF
- | TRBJ2-1 | TRBV6-5 | - | TGTGCCAGCAGTTACCGACGGTTCTACAATGAGCAGTTCTTC | CASSYRRFYNEQFF
few | TRBJ2-2 | TRBV6-5 | - | TGTGCCAGCAGTTACGCCCCTAGGGCCGGGGAGCTGTTTTTT | CASSYAPRAGELFF
- | TRBJ2-5 | TRBV5-6 | - | TGTGCCAGCAGCTTGGACAGTGAAGAGACCCAGTACTTC | CASSLDSEETQYF
many | TRBJ1-2 | TRBV29-1 | - | TGCAGCGCGATAGATCACCTCAATGGCTACACCTTC | CSAIDHLNGYTF
few | TRBJ2-7 | TRBV5-5 | - | TGTGCCAGCAGCTTGTTGGCATCGGGCGAGCAGTACTTC | CASSLLASGEQYF
- | TRBJ2-1 | TRBV5-1 | TRBD2 | TGCGCCAGCAGCCCTGGACTAGCGGGAGGCTGGCATGAGCAGTTCTTC | CASSPGLAGGWHEQFF
few | TRBJ2-5 | TRBV7-9 | - | TGTGCCAGCAGCTACCTCGGGGACGAGGCGACCCAGTACTTC | CASSYLGDEATQYF
few | TRBJ1-1 | TRBV20-1 | - | TGCAGTGCTAGTCCAGGAGGGGATGCGGGCACTGAAGCTTTCTTT | CSASPGGDAGTEAFF
few | TRBJ2-7 | TRBV20-1 | - | TGCAGTGCTAGATCTTACTACGAGCAGTACTTC | CSARSYYEQYF
many | TRBJ2-7 | TRBV20-1 | - | TGCAGTGCTAGAGTTCCTTCCCGGAACTCCTACGAGCAGTACTTC | CSARVPSRNSYEQYF
few | TRBJ1-1 | TRBV12-3/TRBV12-4 | - | TGTGCCAGCAGTTTAATGGGGGGTAGACAAGAAGCTTTCTTT | CASSLMGGRQEAFF
many | TRBJ2-3 | TRBV12-3/TRBV12-4 | - | TGTGCCAGCAGTTTATCGACCGGAGATACGCAGTATTTT | CASSLSTGDTQYF
few | TRBJ2-1 | TRBV7-6 | - | TGTGCCAGCAGCTCGGACCACGACTCCTACAATGAGCAGTTCTTC | CASSSDHDSYNEQFF
- | TRBJ2-1 | TRBV7-2 | - | TGTGCCAGCAGCTTAGGGTGGGACGTGAGCTCCTACAATGAGCAGTTCTTC | CASSLGWDVSSYNEQFF
- | TRBJ2-7 | TRBV7-9 | TRBD1 | TGTGCCAGCAGCCCCGGGACAGGGTTGAACGAGCAGTACTTC | CASSPGTGLNEQYF
few | TRBJ2-3 | TRBV6-4 | TRBD2 | TGTGCCAGCAGTCCGGGACTAGCGGGGGCCGTCACAGATACGCAGTATTTT | CASSPGLAGAVTDTQYF
few | TRBJ1-3 | TRBV10-3 | TRBD1 | TGTGCCATCAGTCAGGGGACAGGTGGAAACACCATATATTTT | CAISQGTGGNTIYF
- | TRBJ2-1 | TRBV10-2 | - | TGCGCCAGCAAGGGAACTTACAATGAGCAGTTCTTC | CASKGTYNEQFF
- | TRBJ2-1 | TRBV5-1 | TRBD2 | TGCGCCAGCAGCTTCTATAGCGGGAGAGGGAATGAGCAGTTCTTC | CASSFYSGRGNEQFF
- | TRBJ1-2 | TRBV4-3 | - | TGCGCCAGCAGCCAAGAATTATGGGCGCCGGATGGCTACACCTTC | CASSQELWAPDGYTF
few | TRBJ2-7 | TRBV10-3 | TRBD2 | TGTGCCATCAGTGTCCTCGGACTAGCGGGGAACAACGAGCAGTACTTC | CAISVLGLAGNNEQYF
many | TRBJ2-1 | TRBV4-1 | - | TGCGCCAGCAGCCAAGAACCCAGCTCCTACAATGAGCAGTTCTTC | CASSQEPSSYNEQFF
- | TRBJ2-6 | TRBV27 | TRBD1 | TGTGCCAGCAGTTCCCCGACAGGGGGAGTCTCTGGGGCCAACGTCCTGACTTTC | CASSSPTGGVSGANVLTF
- | TRBJ1-1 | TRBV7-9 | - | TGTGCCAGCAGCTTAAGCCGGGCGATGAACACTGAAGCTTTCTTT | CASSLSRAMNTEAFF
few | TRBJ1-1 | TRBV28 | - | TGTGCCAGCAGTTTTACCGGACGGAAGAACACTGAAGCTTTCTTT | CASSFTGRKNTEAFF
few | TRBJ2-5 | TRBV6-1 | TRBD1 | TGTGCCAGCAGTGACCTCCGGACAGGGAGGACGGAGACCCAGTACTTC | CASSDLRTGRTETQYF
- | TRBJ2-3 | TRBV7-9 | - | TGTGCCAGCAGCGTCGGGGGGCAGTATTTT | CASSVGGQYF
- | TRBJ2-1 | TRBV12-3/TRBV12-4 | - | TGTGCCAGCAGTCCCGAGAGAGTAGGGCAGTTCTTC | CASSPERVGQFF
- | TRBJ2-1 | TRBV7-2 | TRBD1 | TGTGCCAGCAGCTTAGGGACAGGGGGGCCCGGGGAGCAGTTCTTC | CASSLGTGGPGEQFF
- | TRBJ2-3 | TRBV7-7 | - | TGTGCTAGCAGCTTAGGGGCCTTCCGCACAGATACGCAGTATTTT | CASSLGAFRTDTQYF
few | TRBJ2-7 | TRBV18 | TRBD1 | TGTGCCAGCTCACCCACAGGGGCGCCCTACGAGCAGTACTTC | CASSPTGAPYEQYF
many | TRBJ2-1 | TRBV28 | TRBD2 | TGTGCCAGCAGTTTCCCTAGCGGAGACTACAATGAGCAGTTCTTC | CASSFPSGDYNEQFF
few | TRBJ2-4 | TRBV12-3/TRBV12-4 | TRBD2 | TGTGCCAGCAGTTTAGGAGGGCTAGCGGGGAACATTCAGTACTTC | CASSLGGLAGNIQYF
few | TRBJ2-5 | TRBV20-1 | - | TGCAGTGCTGCGAGACTAGGGGGGTACCAAGAGACCCAGTACTTC | CSAARLGGYQETQYF
few | TRBJ1-1 | TRBV5-1 | - | TGCGCCAGCAGCTTCCAACAGGGACGAAACACTGAAGCTTTCTTT | CASSFQQGRNTEAFF
- | TRBJ2-5 | TRBV24-1 | - | TGTGCCACCAGTGATGGTGGGCCAGGAGAGACCCAGTACTTC | CATSDGGPGETQYF
- | TRBJ2-1 | TRBV6-2/TRBV6-3 | TRBD1 | TGTGCCAGCAGTCGACAGGGGGTTAATGAGCAGTTCTTC | CASSRQGVNEQFF
few | TRBJ2-5 | TRBV5-1 | - | TGCGCCAGCACTTTTTCAATCCAAGAGACCCAGTACTTC | CASTFSIQETQYF
few | TRBJ2-7 | TRBV27 | TRBD1 | TGTGCCAGCAGTTTAAGTCAGGGGGCCTCCTACGAGCAGTACTTC | CASSLSQGASYEQYF
few | TRBJ1-2 | TRBV28 | TRBD1 | TGTGCCAGCAGTACGCGGACAGGGTTACTTGGGTCCTATGGCTACACCTTC | CASSTRTGLLGSYGYTF
few | TRBJ2-1 | TRBV5-1 | TRBD2 | TGCGCCAGCAGAGAACCTAGCGGGTATCTGATCGGCAATGAGCAGTTCTTC | CASREPSGYLIGNEQFF
many | TRBJ1-6 | TRBV20-1 | - | TGCAGTGCTAGTTCCGGGGCCCACTCCTATAATTCACCCCTCCACTTT | CSASSGAHSYNSPLHF
- | TRBJ1-2 | TRBV20-1 | TRBD1 | TGCAGTGCCACAGGGGAGCGGTATGGCTACACCTTC | CSATGERYGYTF